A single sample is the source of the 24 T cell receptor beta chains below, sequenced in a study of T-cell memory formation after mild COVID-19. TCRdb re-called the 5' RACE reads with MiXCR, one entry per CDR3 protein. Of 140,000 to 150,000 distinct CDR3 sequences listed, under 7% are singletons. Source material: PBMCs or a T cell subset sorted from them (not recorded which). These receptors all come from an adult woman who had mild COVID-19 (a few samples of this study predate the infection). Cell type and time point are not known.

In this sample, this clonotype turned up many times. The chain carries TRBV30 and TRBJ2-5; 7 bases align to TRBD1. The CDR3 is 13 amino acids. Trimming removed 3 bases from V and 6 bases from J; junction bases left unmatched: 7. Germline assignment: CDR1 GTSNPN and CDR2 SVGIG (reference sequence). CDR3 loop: CAWRETGRQTQYF. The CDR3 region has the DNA TGTGCCTGGAGGGAGACAGGGAGACAGACCCAGTACTTC.

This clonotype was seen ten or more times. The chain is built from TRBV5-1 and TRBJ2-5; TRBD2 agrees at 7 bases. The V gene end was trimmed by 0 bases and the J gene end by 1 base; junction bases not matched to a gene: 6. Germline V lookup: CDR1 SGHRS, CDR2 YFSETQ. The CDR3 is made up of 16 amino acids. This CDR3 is CASSLVGGSIQETQYF. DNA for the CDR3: TGCGCCAGCAGCTTGGTTGGCGGGAGCATCCAAGAGACCCAGTACTTC. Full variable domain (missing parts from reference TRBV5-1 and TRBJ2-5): KAGVTQTPRYLIKTRGQQVTLSCSPISGHRSVSWYQQTPGQGLQFLFEYFSETQRNKGNFPGRFSGRQFSNSRSEMNVSTLELGDSALYLCASSLVGGSIQETQYFGPGTRLLVL.

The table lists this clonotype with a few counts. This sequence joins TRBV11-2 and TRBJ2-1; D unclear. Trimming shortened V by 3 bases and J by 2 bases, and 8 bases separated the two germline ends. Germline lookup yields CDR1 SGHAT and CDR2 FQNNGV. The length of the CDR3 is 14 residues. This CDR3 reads CASSFQTPYNEQFF. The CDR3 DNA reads TGTGCCAGCAGCTTCCAGACCCCCTACAATGAGCAGTTCTTC.

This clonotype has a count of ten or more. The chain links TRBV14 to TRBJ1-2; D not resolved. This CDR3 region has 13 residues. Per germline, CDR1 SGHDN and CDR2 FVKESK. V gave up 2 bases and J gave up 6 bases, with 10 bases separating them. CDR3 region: CASSQRAHDGYTF. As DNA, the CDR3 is TGTGCCAGCAGCCAACGCGCACATGATGGCTACACCTTC.

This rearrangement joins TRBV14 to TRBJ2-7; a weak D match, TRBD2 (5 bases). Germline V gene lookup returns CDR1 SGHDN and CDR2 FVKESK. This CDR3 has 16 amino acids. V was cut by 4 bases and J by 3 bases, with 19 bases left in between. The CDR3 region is CASSLYDDYYDYEQYF. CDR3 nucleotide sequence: TGTGCCAGCAGCCTTTATGATGACTATTATGACTACGAGCAGTACTTC.

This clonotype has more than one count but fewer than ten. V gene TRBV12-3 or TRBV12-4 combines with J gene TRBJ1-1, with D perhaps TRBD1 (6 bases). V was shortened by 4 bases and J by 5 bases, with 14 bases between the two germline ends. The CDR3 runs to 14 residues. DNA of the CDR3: TGTGCCAGCAGTTCCTTAGGGGGGCAAACTGAAGCTTTCTTT. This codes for CASSSLGGQTEAFF.

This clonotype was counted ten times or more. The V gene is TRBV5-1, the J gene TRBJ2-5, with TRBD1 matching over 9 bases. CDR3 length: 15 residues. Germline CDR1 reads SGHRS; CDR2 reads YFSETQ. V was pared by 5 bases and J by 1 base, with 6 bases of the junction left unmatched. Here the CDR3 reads CASSSGQGPQETQYF. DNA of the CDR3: TGCGCCAGCAGTTCGGGACAGGGTCCCCAAGAGACCCAGTACTTC.

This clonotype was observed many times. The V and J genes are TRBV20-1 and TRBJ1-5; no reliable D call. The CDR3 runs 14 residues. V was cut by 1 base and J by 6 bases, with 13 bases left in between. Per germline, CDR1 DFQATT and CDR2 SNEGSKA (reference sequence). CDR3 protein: CSARAGPVSQPQHF. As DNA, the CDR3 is TGCAGTGCTAGAGCTGGGCCGGTTAGTCAGCCCCAGCATTTT.

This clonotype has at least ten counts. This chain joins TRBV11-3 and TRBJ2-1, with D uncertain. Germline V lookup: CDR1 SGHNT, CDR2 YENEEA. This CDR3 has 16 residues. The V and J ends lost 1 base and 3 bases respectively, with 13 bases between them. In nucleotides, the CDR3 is TGTGCCAGCAGCTTAGCCGGGCACGGCCTCTACAATGAGCAGTTCTTC. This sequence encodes CASSLAGHGLYNEQFF.

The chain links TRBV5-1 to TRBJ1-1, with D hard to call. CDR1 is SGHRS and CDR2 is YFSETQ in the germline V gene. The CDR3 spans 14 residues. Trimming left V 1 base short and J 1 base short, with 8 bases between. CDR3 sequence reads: CASSLLGSNTEAFF. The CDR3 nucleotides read TGCGCCAGCAGCTTGCTAGGATCGAACACTGAAGCTTTCTTT.

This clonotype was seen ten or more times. The CDR3 nucleotides read TGTGCCAGCAGCCCCGACAGGGTGCAGGAAGCTTTCTTT. Residues: CASSPDRVQEAFF. The chain recombines TRBV7-2 with TRBJ1-1, with 7 bases lining up with TRBD1. This CDR3 comprises 13 residues. J was trimmed by 8 bases and V by 5 bases; bases with no gene match: 8. Germline assignment: CDR1 SGHTA and CDR2 FQGNSA.

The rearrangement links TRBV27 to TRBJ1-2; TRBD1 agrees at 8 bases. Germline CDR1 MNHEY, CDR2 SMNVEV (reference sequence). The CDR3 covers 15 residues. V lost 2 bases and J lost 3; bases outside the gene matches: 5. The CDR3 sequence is CASSLTRQGHYGYTF. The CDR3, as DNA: TGTGCCAGCAGTTTAACAAGACAGGGGCACTATGGCTACACCTTC.

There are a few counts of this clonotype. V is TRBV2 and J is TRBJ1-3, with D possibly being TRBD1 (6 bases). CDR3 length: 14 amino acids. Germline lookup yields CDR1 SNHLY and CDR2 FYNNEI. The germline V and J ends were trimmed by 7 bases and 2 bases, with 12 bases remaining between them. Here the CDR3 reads CASTGGGPGNTIYF. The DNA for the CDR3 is TGTGCCAGCACCGGGGGGGGCCCTGGAAACACCATATATTTT. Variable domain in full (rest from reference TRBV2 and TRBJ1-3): EPEVTQTPSHQVTQMGQEVILRCVPISNHLYFYWYRQILGQKVEFLVSFYNNEISEKSEIFDDQFSVERPDGSNFTLKIRSTKLEDSAMYFCASTGGGPGNTIYFGEGSWLTVV.

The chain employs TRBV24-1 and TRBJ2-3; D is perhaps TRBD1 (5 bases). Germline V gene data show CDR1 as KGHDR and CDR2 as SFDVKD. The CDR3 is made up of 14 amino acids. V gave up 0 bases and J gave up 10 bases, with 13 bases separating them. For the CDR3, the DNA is TGTGCCACCAGTGATTTGCAGGGTGGAGAAGCGCAGTATTTT. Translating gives CATSDLQGGEAQYF.

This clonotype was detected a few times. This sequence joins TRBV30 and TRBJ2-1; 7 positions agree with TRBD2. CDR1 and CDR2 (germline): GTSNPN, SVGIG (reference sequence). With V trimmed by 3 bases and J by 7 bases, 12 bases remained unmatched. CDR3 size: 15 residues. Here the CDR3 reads CAWSPQAGVYNEQFF. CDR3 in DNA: TGTGCCTGGAGCCCGCAGGCGGGAGTTTATAATGAGCAGTTCTTC.

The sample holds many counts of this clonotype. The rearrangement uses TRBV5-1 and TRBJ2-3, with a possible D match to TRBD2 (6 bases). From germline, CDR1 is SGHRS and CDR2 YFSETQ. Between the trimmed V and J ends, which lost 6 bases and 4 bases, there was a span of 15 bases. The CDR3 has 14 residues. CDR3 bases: TGCGCCAGCACCCAGGGCGGAGGGTCAGATACGCAGTATTTT. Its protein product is CASTQGGGSDTQYF.

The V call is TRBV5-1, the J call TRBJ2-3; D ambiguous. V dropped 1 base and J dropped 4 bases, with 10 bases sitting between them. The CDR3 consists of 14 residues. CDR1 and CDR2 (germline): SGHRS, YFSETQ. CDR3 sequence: CASSLSFAADTQYF. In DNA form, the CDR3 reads TGCGCCAGCAGCTTGAGTTTCGCCGCAGATACGCAGTATTTT.

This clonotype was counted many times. CDR3 sequence reads: CASSQTARDRWEQYF. CDR3 bases: TGTGCCAGCAGTCAAACTGCCAGGGACCGTTGGGAGCAGTATTTT. The genes are TRBV12-3 or TRBV12-4 and TRBJ2-3, with D perhaps given as TRBD1 or TRBD2 (5 bases each). Trimming cost V 5 bases and J 11 bases, with 23 bases left between them. This CDR3 is built from 15 residues.

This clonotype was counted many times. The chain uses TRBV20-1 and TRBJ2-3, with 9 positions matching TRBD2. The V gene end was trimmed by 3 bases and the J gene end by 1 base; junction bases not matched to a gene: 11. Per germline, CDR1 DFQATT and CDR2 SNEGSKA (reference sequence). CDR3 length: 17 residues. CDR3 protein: CSASAGGRVGGTDTQYF. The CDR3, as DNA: TGCAGTGCTAGCGCGGGGGGGAGAGTAGGAGGCACAGATACGCAGTATTTT.

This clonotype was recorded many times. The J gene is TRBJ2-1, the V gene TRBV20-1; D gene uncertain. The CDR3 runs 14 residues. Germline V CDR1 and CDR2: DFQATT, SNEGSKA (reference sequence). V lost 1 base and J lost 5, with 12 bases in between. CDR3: CSARVGASDNEQFF. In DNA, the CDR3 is TGCAGTGCTAGAGTAGGAGCATCTGACAATGAGCAGTTCTTC.

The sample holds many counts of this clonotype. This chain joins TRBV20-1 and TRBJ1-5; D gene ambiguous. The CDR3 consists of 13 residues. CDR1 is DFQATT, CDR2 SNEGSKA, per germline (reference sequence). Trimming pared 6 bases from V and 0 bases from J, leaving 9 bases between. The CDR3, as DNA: TGCAGTGCGATAGACATTAGCAATCAGCCCCAGCATTTT. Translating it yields CSAIDISNQPQHF.

The CDR3 DNA sequence: TGTGCCAGCAGCCTCCGACAGGGCTTTGAATACGAGCAGTACTTC. It yields the protein CASSLRQGFEYEQYF. J is TRBJ2-7 and V is TRBV7-6, with 7 bases fitting TRBD1. This CDR3 region has 15 residues. The V segment lost 5 bases and the J segment 4 bases; nucleotides outside the gene matches: 11. CDR1 and CDR2 (germline): SGHVS, FNYEAQ.

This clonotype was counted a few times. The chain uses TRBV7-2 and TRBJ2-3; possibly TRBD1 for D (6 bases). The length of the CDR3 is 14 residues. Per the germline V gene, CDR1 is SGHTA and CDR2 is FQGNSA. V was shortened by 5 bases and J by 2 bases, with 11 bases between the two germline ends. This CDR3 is CASSTQGYTDTQYF. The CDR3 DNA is TGTGCCAGCAGCACCCAGGGGTACACAGATACGCAGTATTTT. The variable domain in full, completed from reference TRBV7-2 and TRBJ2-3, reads GAGVSQSPSNKVTEKGKDVELRCDPISGHTALYWYRQSLGQGLEFLIYFQGNSAPDKSGLPSDRFSAERTGGSVSTLTIQRTQQEDSAVYLCASSTQGYTDTQYFGPGTRLTVL.

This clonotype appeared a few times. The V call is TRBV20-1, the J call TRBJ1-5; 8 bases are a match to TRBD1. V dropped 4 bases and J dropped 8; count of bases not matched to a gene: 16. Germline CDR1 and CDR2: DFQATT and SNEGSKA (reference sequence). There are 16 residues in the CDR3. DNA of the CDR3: TGCAGTGCTACCTCCCTAAGGACAGGGAATGTTAAGCCCCAGCATTTT. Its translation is CSATSLRTGNVKPQHF.